This TCR beta chain was identified during a study of identifying expanded T cells in peripheral blood. Study-level results: Technical replicates showed approximately 1.2 changed clones; around two weeks around 15; four weeks 19. Approximately 2-week clone count variance significantly increased as total template count grew.

During the collection period, no donor immune events like infections were recorded. Worth noting for this clone: Its antigen is undetermined.

TCRdb keeps only in-frame clones here, not all; method: immunoSEQ multiplex PCR. The repertoire holds over 45,000 clones, with approximately 83% as singletons. Looked up from germline, CDR1 is MNHNS and CDR2 is SASEGT. CDR3 length equals 16 residues. V was shortened by 4 bases and J by 2 bases, with 14 bases between the two germline ends. The chain couples TRBV6-1 to TRBJ1-4; TRBD1 might be the D (6 bases). Sequenced: blood. This TCR was recovered from a person aged 18-70 years in good health. The CDR3 is CASSAPHRVTNEKLFF. CDR3 nucleotides: TGTGCCAGCAGTGCTCCCCACAGGGTTACTAATGAAAAACTGTTTTTT.